A selection of T cell receptor beta chains follows, all from one sample in a study of brain T cells in children with intractable seizures. Clones were sequenced by immunoSEQ multiplex PCR, and TCRdb holds only the in-frame ones, with some missing. The table records 300,000 to 400,000 clones, about 94% of them present only once. The sample consisted of peripheral blood, taken roughly 5 months after surgery. All receptors derive from a boy younger than two with tuberous sclerosis and intractable seizures. The CDR3 runs from the conserved cysteine through the conserved F or W. D genes are given only for firm matches. Only some rows state a clone size, as once, few, many or a class for expanded clones.

abundance: .; j_gene: TRBJ1-2; v_gene: TRBV14; d_gene: .; len: 14; CDR3nt: TGTGCCAGCAGCCAAAAGGGGCTGGGCTATGGCTACACCTTC; CDR3aa: CASSQKGLGYGYTF
abundance: few; j_gene: TRBJ2-7; v_gene: TRBV12-3/TRBV12-4; d_gene: .; len: 13; CDR3nt: TGTGCCAGCAAACGGGACGATGCCTACGAGCAGTACTTC; CDR3aa: CASKRDDAYEQYF
abundance: .; j_gene: TRBJ2-7; v_gene: TRBV20-1; d_gene: .; len: 11; CDR3nt: TGCAGTGCTAGGAAAGCCTACGAGCAGTACTTC; CDR3aa: CSARKAYEQYF
abundance: .; j_gene: TRBJ2-3; v_gene: TRBV5-6; d_gene: .; len: 16; CDR3nt: TGTGCCAGCAGCCTTAATGGACACGGAGCTACAGATACGCAGTATTTT; CDR3aa: CASSLNGHGATDTQYF
abundance: .; j_gene: TRBJ1-6; v_gene: TRBV30; d_gene: .; len: 17; CDR3nt: TGTGCCTGGAGTGTACTAGGCTCGAGCTCCTATAATTCACCCCTCCACTTT; CDR3aa: CAWSVLGSSSYNSPLHF
abundance: .; j_gene: TRBJ2-1; v_gene: TRBV12-3/TRBV12-4; d_gene: .; len: 12; CDR3nt: TGTGCCAGCAGTCCCCCCGGGGATGAGCAGTTCTTC; CDR3aa: CASSPPGDEQFF
abundance: .; j_gene: TRBJ2-1; v_gene: TRBV2; d_gene: .; len: 15; CDR3nt: TGTGCCAGCAGCTCAGGGTTTCGATCCTACAATGAGCAGTTCTTC; CDR3aa: CASSSGFRSYNEQFF
abundance: .; j_gene: TRBJ2-7; v_gene: TRBV19; d_gene: .; len: 11; CDR3nt: TGTGCCAGTACCGGGGGCTCCGAGCAGTACTTC; CDR3aa: CASTGGSEQYF
abundance: .; j_gene: TRBJ1-2; v_gene: TRBV30; d_gene: TRBD1; len: 14; CDR3nt: TGTGCCTGGACTCCAGACAGGGGAGGCTATGGCTACACCTTC; CDR3aa: CAWTPDRGGYGYTF
abundance: .; j_gene: TRBJ1-1; v_gene: TRBV6-5; d_gene: .; len: 13; CDR3nt: TGTGCCAGCAGTTACGGGGGCTACGGTGAAGCTTTCTTT; CDR3aa: CASSYGGYGEAFF
abundance: .; j_gene: TRBJ1-3; v_gene: TRBV7-2; d_gene: .; len: 15; CDR3nt: TGTGCCAGCAGCTTACCCCGGACGGACGGAAACACCATATATTTT; CDR3aa: CASSLPRTDGNTIYF
abundance: .; j_gene: TRBJ1-5; v_gene: TRBV30; d_gene: .; len: 11; CDR3nt: TGTGCCCGCTGGGGGGGTCAGCCCCAGCATTTT; CDR3aa: CARWGGQPQHF
abundance: once; j_gene: TRBJ2-3; v_gene: TRBV6-4; d_gene: .; len: 14; CDR3nt: TGTGCCAGCAGTGACTCCACAAGCACAGATACGCAGTATTTT; CDR3aa: CASSDSTSTDTQYF
abundance: once; j_gene: TRBJ2-1; v_gene: TRBV5-1; d_gene: .; len: 15; CDR3nt: TGCGCCAGCAGCTTGGAGGGAAGCTCCTACAATGAGCAGTTCTTC; CDR3aa: CASSLEGSSYNEQFF
abundance: .; j_gene: TRBJ2-1; v_gene: TRBV7-8; d_gene: TRBD2; len: 15; CDR3nt: TGTGCCAGCAGCTTAGAGGGACTAGCGGGTAGTAAGCAGTTCTTC; CDR3aa: CASSLEGLAGSKQFF
abundance: .; j_gene: TRBJ1-1; v_gene: TRBV12-5; d_gene: .; len: 17; CDR3nt: TGTGCTAGTGGTTTGGTACCTACAGGGTCTCAGAACACTGAAGCTTTCTTT; CDR3aa: CASGLVPTGSQNTEAFF
abundance: once; j_gene: TRBJ2-5; v_gene: TRBV7-2; d_gene: .; len: 15; CDR3nt: TGTGCCAGCAGTACCCAAACTAGCTATCAAGAGACCCAGTACTTC; CDR3aa: CASSTQTSYQETQYF
abundance: .; j_gene: TRBJ1-2; v_gene: TRBV30; d_gene: .; len: 12; CDR3nt: TGTGCCTGGATGTTCAGGGACCATGGCTACACCTTC; CDR3aa: CAWMFRDHGYTF
abundance: .; j_gene: TRBJ1-1; v_gene: TRBV27; d_gene: TRBD1; len: 18; CDR3nt: TGTGCCAGCAGCTACCTAAGACAGGGTAGTGGAGCGAACACTGAAGCTTTCTTT; CDR3aa: CASSYLRQGSGANTEAFF
abundance: .; j_gene: TRBJ1-2; v_gene: TRBV6-5; d_gene: .; len: 12; CDR3nt: TGTGCCACCCTCCGGGCCAACTATGGCTACACCTTC; CDR3aa: CATLRANYGYTF